The rows below give T cell receptor beta chains drawn from one sample of a study of CD8 T cells in ankylosing spondylitis. MiXCR, applied by TCRdb to the 5' RACE reads, yields one record per CDR3 protein. The sample holds 200,000 to 250,000 distinct CDR3 sequences; more than 25% are singletons and the top ten take 5% to 7.5%. Material for sequencing was blood, either unsorted or a sorted T cell fraction (not recorded which). The receptors were sampled from a male donor with ankylosing spondylitis or in good health (not recorded which). Both conserved end residues are part of each CDR3. The order of the fields is clone size, V gene, CDR3 length, D gene, J gene, CDR3 protein, CDR3 DNA. A D gene is named only where the DNA matches it firmly. Only some rows state a clone size, as once, few, many or a class for expanded clones.

clone_size: few
v_call: TRBV4-2
cdr3_length: 16
d_call: NA
j_call: TRBJ2-7
cdr3_aa: CASSQGEAYYSYEQYF
cdr3_nt: TGTGCCAGCAGCCAAGGAGAAGCTTACTACTCCTACGAGCAGTACTTC

clone_size: NA
v_call: TRBV20-1
cdr3_length: 12
d_call: NA
j_call: TRBJ2-1
cdr3_aa: CSARAPNVEQFF
cdr3_nt: TGCAGTGCTAGAGCCCCCAACGTTGAGCAGTTCTTC

clone_size: NA
v_call: TRBV7-2
cdr3_length: 14
d_call: TRBD1
j_call: TRBJ2-7
cdr3_aa: CASSQGQEPYEQYF
cdr3_nt: TGTGCCAGCAGCCAAGGACAGGAACCCTACGAGCAGTACTTC

clone_size: once
v_call: TRBV7-3
cdr3_length: 18
d_call: TRBD2
j_call: TRBJ2-1
cdr3_aa: CASSLTGTGTSGSYEQFF
cdr3_nt: TGTGCCAGCAGCTTGACCGGGACCGGGACTAGCGGGAGCTATGAGCAGTTCTTC

clone_size: many
v_call: TRBV11-2
cdr3_length: 15
d_call: NA
j_call: TRBJ2-7
cdr3_aa: CASSSQTVAAYEQYF
cdr3_nt: TGTGCCAGCAGCTCCCAAACGGTGGCAGCCTACGAGCAGTACTTC

clone_size: NA
v_call: TRBV29-1
cdr3_length: 13
d_call: NA
j_call: TRBJ2-5
cdr3_aa: CSVGSRLQETQYF
cdr3_nt: TGCAGCGTTGGAAGTAGACTCCAAGAGACCCAGTACTTC

clone_size: NA
v_call: TRBV6-1
cdr3_length: 15
d_call: NA
j_call: TRBJ2-5
cdr3_aa: CASSPPDGMGETQYF
cdr3_nt: TGTGCCAGCAGTCCACCGGACGGCATGGGGGAGACCCAGTACTTC

clone_size: many
v_call: TRBV10-3
cdr3_length: 13
d_call: NA
j_call: TRBJ2-5
cdr3_aa: CAISGRREETQYF
cdr3_nt: TGTGCCATCAGTGGCCGCAGGGAAGAGACCCAGTACTTC

clone_size: NA
v_call: TRBV20-1
cdr3_length: 14
d_call: TRBD2
j_call: TRBJ2-7
cdr3_aa: CSASTGGRAYEQYF
cdr3_nt: TGCAGTGCTAGTACTGGCGGGAGGGCCTACGAGCAGTACTTC

clone_size: NA
v_call: TRBV5-1
cdr3_length: 13
d_call: NA
j_call: TRBJ2-7
cdr3_aa: CASGSDGRYEQYF
cdr3_nt: TGCGCCAGCGGATCGGACGGCCGCTACGAGCAGTACTTC

clone_size: many
v_call: TRBV24-1
cdr3_length: 15
d_call: TRBD1
j_call: TRBJ1-2
cdr3_aa: CATSDRDRGVYGYTF
cdr3_nt: TGTGCCACCAGTGACCGGGACAGGGGAGTCTATGGCTACACCTTC

clone_size: many
v_call: TRBV20-1
cdr3_length: 13
d_call: NA
j_call: TRBJ2-7
cdr3_aa: CSAKPPAVGKQYF
cdr3_nt: TGCAGTGCTAAGCCTCCCGCGGTTGGAAAGCAGTACTTC

clone_size: many
v_call: TRBV27
cdr3_length: 15
d_call: TRBD1
j_call: TRBJ2-7
cdr3_aa: CASSSTGTGAYEQYF
cdr3_nt: TGTGCCAGCAGTTCAACCGGGACAGGGGCATACGAGCAGTACTTC

clone_size: few
v_call: TRBV6-1
cdr3_length: 15
d_call: NA
j_call: TRBJ1-3
cdr3_aa: CASIPGHNSGNTIYF
cdr3_nt: TGTGCCAGCATTCCGGGACATAACTCTGGAAACACCATATATTTT

clone_size: NA
v_call: TRBV2
cdr3_length: 18
d_call: NA
j_call: TRBJ2-6
cdr3_aa: CAFSGTDGTKSGANVLTF
cdr3_nt: TGTGCCTTCAGTGGGACGGACGGAACAAAGTCTGGGGCCAACGTCCTGACTTTC

clone_size: NA
v_call: TRBV18
cdr3_length: 17
d_call: NA
j_call: TRBJ2-5
cdr3_aa: CASSPRAGQGYYETQYF
cdr3_nt: TGTGCCAGCTCACCACGGGCGGGCCAGGGCTATTACGAGACCCAGTACTTC

clone_size: NA
v_call: TRBV5-1
cdr3_length: 13
d_call: NA
j_call: TRBJ2-7
cdr3_aa: CASSLVGFDEQYF
cdr3_nt: TGCGCCAGCAGCTTGGTTGGCTTCGACGAGCAGTACTTC

clone_size: many
v_call: TRBV6-5
cdr3_length: 16
d_call: TRBD1
j_call: TRBJ2-7
cdr3_aa: CASSYPIGQGRDEQYF
cdr3_nt: TGTGCCAGCAGTTACCCCATTGGACAGGGTAGAGACGAGCAGTACTTC

clone_size: many
v_call: TRBV27
cdr3_length: 15
d_call: NA
j_call: TRBJ1-4
cdr3_aa: CASSLSRDIREKLFF
cdr3_nt: TGTGCCAGCAGTTTATCTCGGGACATCCGGGAAAAACTGTTTTTT

clone_size: NA
v_call: TRBV12-3/TRBV12-4
cdr3_length: 16
d_call: NA
j_call: TRBJ2-1
cdr3_aa: CASSLRAASSYNEQFF
cdr3_nt: TGTGCCAGCAGTTTAAGGGCGGCGAGCTCCTACAATGAGCAGTTCTTC

clone_size: NA
v_call: TRBV5-5
cdr3_length: 15
d_call: TRBD2
j_call: TRBJ2-1
cdr3_aa: CASSGAGGHYNEQFF
cdr3_nt: TGTGCCAGCAGCGGAGCGGGAGGCCACTACAATGAGCAGTTCTTC

clone_size: many
v_call: TRBV11-2
cdr3_length: 15
d_call: NA
j_call: TRBJ2-5
cdr3_aa: CASSQLRQPQETQYF
cdr3_nt: TGTGCCAGCAGCCAATTACGACAGCCTCAAGAGACCCAGTACTTC

clone_size: NA
v_call: TRBV12-3/TRBV12-4
cdr3_length: 15
d_call: NA
j_call: TRBJ2-1
cdr3_aa: CASSLASLRHNEQFF
cdr3_nt: TGTGCCAGCAGCTTGGCTAGCTTGAGGCACAATGAGCAGTTCTTC

clone_size: many
v_call: TRBV3-1
cdr3_length: 14
d_call: TRBD1
j_call: TRBJ1-1
cdr3_aa: CASSHGDRLTEAFF
cdr3_nt: TGTGCCAGCAGCCATGGGGACAGATTGACTGAAGCTTTCTTT

clone_size: many
v_call: TRBV6-6
cdr3_length: 12
d_call: NA
j_call: TRBJ2-3
cdr3_aa: CASSYSGDTQYF
cdr3_nt: TGTGCCAGCAGTTACTCAGGGGATACGCAGTATTTT

clone_size: many
v_call: TRBV6-2/TRBV6-3
cdr3_length: 16
d_call: TRBD1
j_call: TRBJ1-5
cdr3_aa: CASSSGDRGADQPQHF
cdr3_nt: TGTGCCAGCAGTTCCGGGGACAGGGGCGCCGATCAGCCCCAGCATTTT

clone_size: many
v_call: TRBV12-3/TRBV12-4
cdr3_length: 16
d_call: NA
j_call: TRBJ1-6
cdr3_aa: CASSPVDLAYNSPLHF
cdr3_nt: TGTGCCAGCAGCCCCGTGGATCTGGCCTATAATTCACCCCTCCACTTT

clone_size: NA
v_call: TRBV28
cdr3_length: 14
d_call: NA
j_call: TRBJ2-3
cdr3_aa: CATQGGPSTDTQYF
cdr3_nt: TGTGCCACCCAGGGGGGTCCCAGCACAGATACGCAGTATTTT

clone_size: few
v_call: TRBV5-5
cdr3_length: 13
d_call: NA
j_call: TRBJ2-7
cdr3_aa: CASSFSPTYEQYF
cdr3_nt: TGTGCCAGCAGCTTTAGTCCGACCTACGAGCAGTACTTC

clone_size: many
v_call: TRBV9
cdr3_length: 14
d_call: NA
j_call: TRBJ2-2
cdr3_aa: CASNRGENTGELFF
cdr3_nt: TGTGCCAGCAACCGCGGGGAAAACACCGGGGAGCTGTTTTTT